These 6 T cell receptor beta chains came from one sample sequenced in a study of beta chain features in type 1 diabetes. Reverse transcription of all isolated RNA meant that expressed TCRB transcripts were sequenced. Method: immunoSEQ multiplex PCR; TCRdb's copy keeps in-frame clones and lacks some. Of a few hundred thousand clones in the sample, roughly 17% were seen once. The study's findings and limits: Researchers report that Type 1 diabetes patients had moderately but significantly shorter TCRB CDR3s across all four CD4+ subsets.

These TCRs' antigens remain unknown. The sample was naive CD4+ T cells from blood. Receptors were obtained from a man aged 30 to 39 with type 1 diabetes.

This clone occurred a few times. The chain couples TRBV5-1 to TRBJ2-3, with 10 bases that match TRBD2. CDR1 and CDR2 from the germline V gene are SGHRS and YFSETQ. The CDR3 runs 15 residues. V gave up 1 base and J gave up 6 bases; unmatched junction bases: 5. CDR3 bases: TGCGCCAGCAGCTTGCTACTAGCGGGAACCGATACGCAGTATTTT. It yields the protein CASSLLLAGTDTQYF.

The rearrangement links TRBV7-9 to TRBJ2-5, with D perhaps matching TRBD2 (6 bases). Germline V gives CDR1 SEHNR, CDR2 FQNEAQ (reference sequence). The CDR3 extends over 12 amino acids. The germline V and J ends were trimmed by 7 bases and 5 bases, with 11 bases remaining between them. This chain's CDR3 is CASNSGGETQYF. In nucleotides, the CDR3 is TGTGCCAGCAACTCAGGAGGGGAGACCCAGTACTTC.

There are a few counts of this clone. The chain uses TRBV29-1 and TRBJ2-1; the D is unclear. CDR3 size: 10 residues. Deletions cut 6 bases from V and 9 bases from J, with 9 bases between. Germline V CDR1 and CDR2: SQVTM, ANQGSEA. The chain's CDR3 is CSVRPAEQFF. The CDR3 DNA follows: TGCAGCGTCCGGCCGGCTGAGCAGTTCTTC.

Points on this clone: The sample holds other DNA sequences that translate to the same CDR3. The chain carries TRBV5-1 and TRBJ2-7; 7 nucleotides match TRBD1. CDR1 and CDR2 from the germline V gene are SGHRS and YFSETQ. J was trimmed by 4 bases and V by 4 bases; bases with no gene match: 5. CDR3 size: 13 residues. Written as DNA, the CDR3 is TGCGCCAGCAGCCCCGGGACAGCGTACGAGCAGTACTTC. It specifies CASSPGTAYEQYF. The complete variable domain, with remaining parts taken from reference TRBV5-1 and TRBJ2-7, reads KAGVTQTPRYLIKTRGQQVTLSCSPISGHRSVSWYQQTPGQGLQFLFEYFSETQRNKGNFPGRFSGRQFSNSRSEMNVSTLELGDSALYLCASSPGTAYEQYFGPGTRLTVT.

This clone was observed a few times. The rearrangement uses TRBV19 and TRBJ2-1, with 8 positions matching TRBD1. Germline V gene lookup returns CDR1 LNHDA and CDR2 SQIVND (reference sequence). The trim removed 4 bases at V and 7 bases at J, leaving 3 bases unmatched. The CDR3 covers 13 residues. The CDR3 bases are TGTGCCAGTAGTAGCAGACAGGGGAATGAGCAGTTCTTC. Encoded protein: CASSSRQGNEQFF.

This chain connects TRBV4-1 to TRBJ1-2; D is unclear. CDR3 length: 14 residues. The germline gives CDR1 MGHRA, CDR2 YSYEKL. V was shortened by 6 bases and J by 2 bases, with 13 bases between the two germline ends. CDR3 protein: CASSRLAGNYGYTF. The DNA of the CDR3 is TGCGCCAGCAGTCGTCTTGCTGGGAACTATGGCTACACCTTC.